The following is a T cell receptor (beta chain) sequence with its context. This entry belongs to a study of CD8 T cells in Susac syndrome. The authors reverse transcribed 0.5 to 1 ug RNA with random hexamers. Via MiXCR, TCRdb re-called the immunoSEQ multiplex PCR reads, giving one row per CDR3 protein. The profile shows about 180,000 distinct CDR3 sequences, around 95% of them singletons. Source material: CD4+ T cells from PBMCs. The receptor was isolated from a human donor with multiple sclerosis.

The CDR3 region is CASSLALSNEQFF. CDR3 in DNA: TGTGCCAGCAGTTTAGCCCTTAGCAATGAGCAGTTCTTC. This chain joins TRBV27 and TRBJ2-1; D ambiguous. V was shortened by 2 bases and J by 6 bases, with 8 bases between the two germline ends. Per germline, CDR1 MNHEY and CDR2 SMNVEV (reference sequence). The CDR3 is made up of 13 amino acids.